Listed below are T cell receptor beta chains from one sample, sequenced in a study of T cells expressing NK-cell markers. With the 5' RACE reads reprocessed, TCRdb shows one record per CDR3 protein and no DNA. Reported are roughly 160,000 distinct CDR3 sequences; the ten largest clones contain 15% to 20%. Sequencing input: blood T cells: a sorted CD56 or NKG2C T cell subset, CD4+ or CD8+ T cells, or bulk PBMC T cells (not recorded which). Source of these receptors: a woman aged 18 to 75 in good health. The CDR3 runs from the conserved cysteine through the conserved F or W. Size is omitted from some rows. Given values are once, few, many or a class for expanded clones.

TRBV9	NA	TRBJ1-1	CASSPKGAEAFF
TRBV7-2	NA	TRBJ2-1	CASSRDRQAYNEQFF
TRBV7-9	NA	TRBJ2-7	CAWSGVSRSEQYF
TRBV25-1	NA	TRBJ2-2	CASSKGQGYTGELFF
TRBV27	NA	TRBJ2-3	CASSLSLGGYTDTQYF
TRBV24-1	NA	TRBJ2-3	CATSDLTSGADTQYF
TRBV28	NA	TRBJ2-1	CASKERNNEQFF
TRBV3-1	NA	TRBJ1-1	CASSHNRGPEAFF
TRBV4-2	NA	TRBJ2-6	CASSQGRGQGGAGANVLTF
TRBV3-1	NA	TRBJ2-2	CASTSSGANTGELFF
TRBV15	NA	TRBJ2-7	CATSRGPSGQTYEQYF
TRBV7-6	NA	TRBJ2-3	CASSLVSASGTDTQYF
TRBV5-1	NA	TRBJ2-1	CASSLGGREYNEQFF
TRBV5-1	NA	TRBJ1-6	CASSSGTRNNSPLHF
TRBV2	NA	TRBJ1-5	CASSSGIGDQPQHF
TRBV5-4	NA	TRBJ2-5	CASSLDRASQETQYF
TRBV10-3	NA	TRBJ2-7	CAISDFGGSYEQYF
TRBV5-1	NA	TRBJ2-1	CASALADSYNEQFF
TRBV2	NA	TRBJ2-1	CASTLGPGFRYEQFF
TRBV20-1	NA	TRBJ2-7	CSARDVLASSYEQYF
TRBV6-5	NA	TRBJ2-3	CASSYSGLTSGGAINTQYF
TRBV24-1	NA	TRBJ2-7	CATSDPLAGAYEQYF
TRBV27	NA	TRBJ2-1	CASSPQGLAAYNEQFF
TRBV29-1	NA	TRBJ2-1	CSVEDPGRGSYNEQFF
TRBV6-2/TRBV6-3	NA	TRBJ2-5	CASSWEIGETQYF
TRBV12-3/TRBV12-4	NA	TRBJ2-5	CASSFAAGETQYF
TRBV5-1	NA	TRBJ2-1	CASSLGDSTYNEQFF
TRBV7-2	NA	TRBJ2-3	CASMLAGVNTQYF
TRBV4-2	NA	TRBJ2-7	CASSLRRVAEQYF
TRBV20-1	NA	TRBJ1-6	CSARKSGSDYNSPLHF
TRBV30	NA	TRBJ2-7	CAWSVRVSDEQYF
TRBV12-3/TRBV12-4	NA	TRBJ2-7	CASSLGRTSEMAYEQYF
TRBV28	NA	TRBJ1-5	CASSSVDRGQNQPQHF
TRBV14	NA	TRBJ2-7	CASSPGLADYYSYEQYF
TRBV2	NA	TRBJ2-7	CASVLEGIGYEQYF
TRBV20-1	NA	TRBJ2-1	CSASSRGQGGQDEQFF
TRBV12-3/TRBV12-4	NA	TRBJ1-1	CASSPTGGPTEAFF
TRBV10-3	medium-sized	TRBJ1-1	CAISESVRIMNTEAFF
TRBV5-1	NA	TRBJ2-4	CASSLKLAERDIQYF
TRBV20-1	NA	TRBJ2-7	CSAREPGSYEQYF
TRBV20-1	NA	TRBJ2-7	CSATRTSGYEQYF
TRBV15	NA	TRBJ2-3	CATSRDTDRGRNTQYF
TRBV5-1	NA	TRBJ2-7	CASSLGTGTQKQIHEQYF
TRBV2	NA	TRBJ1-5	CASSARAMKNQPQHF
TRBV9	NA	TRBJ1-3	CASSPSLPGNTIYF
TRBV5-1	NA	TRBJ1-2	CASSLGGWDPQHYGYTF
TRBV28	NA	TRBJ2-1	CASSLRDSGTEQLF
TRBV5-1	NA	TRBJ2-1	CASSSGTSGSVTKFF
TRBV28	NA	TRBJ1-6	CASSPLGGVNSPLHF
TRBV6-1	NA	TRBJ1-6	CASSGSSSYNSPLHF
TRBV25-1	NA	TRBJ1-6	CASSGAAGYNSPLHF
TRBV7-8	NA	TRBJ2-1	CASSFRQSYNEQFF
TRBV4-1	NA	TRBJ1-4	CASSLLGGRANEKLFF
TRBV7-3	NA	TRBJ2-3	CASSLVGLAGGPTDTQYF
TRBV7-8	NA	TRBJ1-5	CASSLLGGRGNQPQHF